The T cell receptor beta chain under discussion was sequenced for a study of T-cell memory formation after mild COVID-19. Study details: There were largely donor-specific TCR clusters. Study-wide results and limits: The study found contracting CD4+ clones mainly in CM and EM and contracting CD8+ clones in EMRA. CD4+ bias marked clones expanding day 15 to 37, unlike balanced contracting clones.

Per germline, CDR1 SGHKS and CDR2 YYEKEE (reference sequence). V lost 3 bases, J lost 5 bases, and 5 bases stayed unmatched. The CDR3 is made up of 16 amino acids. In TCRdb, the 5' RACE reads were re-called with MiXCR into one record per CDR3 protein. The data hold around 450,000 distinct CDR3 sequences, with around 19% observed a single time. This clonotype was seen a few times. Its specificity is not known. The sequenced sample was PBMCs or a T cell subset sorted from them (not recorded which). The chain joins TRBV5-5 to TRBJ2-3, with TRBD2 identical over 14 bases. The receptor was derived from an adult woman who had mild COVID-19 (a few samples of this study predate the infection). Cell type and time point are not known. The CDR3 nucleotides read TGTGCCAGCAGCTCCGGGACTAGCGGGAGAAGAGATACGCAGTATTTT. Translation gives CASSSGTSGRRDTQYF.